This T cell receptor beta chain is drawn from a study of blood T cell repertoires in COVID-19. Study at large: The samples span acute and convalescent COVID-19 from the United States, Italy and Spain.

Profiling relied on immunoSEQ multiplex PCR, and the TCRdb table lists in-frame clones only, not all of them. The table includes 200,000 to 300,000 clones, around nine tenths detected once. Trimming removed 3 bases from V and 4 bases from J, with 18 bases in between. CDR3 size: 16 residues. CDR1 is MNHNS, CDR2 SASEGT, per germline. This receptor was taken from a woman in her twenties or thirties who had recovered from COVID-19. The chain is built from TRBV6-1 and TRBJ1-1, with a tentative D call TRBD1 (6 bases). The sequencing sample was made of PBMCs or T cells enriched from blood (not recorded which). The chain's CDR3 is CASSEWERGIGTEAFF. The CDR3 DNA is TGTGCCAGCAGTGAGTGGGAGAGGGGGATCGGCACTGAAGCTTTCTTT.